The 7 T cell receptor beta chains below come from one sample, sequenced in a study of cytomegalovirus exposure and HLA in healthy donors. Sequenced by immunoSEQ multiplex PCR; TCRdb stores in-frame clones only, minus some. The sample consists of about 120,000 clones, about 96% of them appearing once. Material: PBMCs. The receptors originated from a man between 18 and 35 years old in good health and CMV-seronegative.

The chain is built from TRBV28 and TRBJ2-3; the D gene is possibly TRBD2 (7 bases). The CDR3 has 18 amino acids. Germline V lookup: CDR1 MDHEN, CDR2 SYDVKM. V dropped 11 bases and J dropped 3 bases, with 30 bases sitting between them. CDR3 protein: CAVWAWGAGDHRTDTQYF. The CDR3 DNA reads TGTGCCGTGTGGGCCTGGGGGGCGGGAGACCACCGGACAGATACGCAGTATTTT.

The rearrangement uses TRBV5-1 and TRBJ2-3; the D gene is possibly TRBD2 (6 bases). The V gene lost 0 bases and the J gene lost 1 base, with 18 bases spanning the gap. The germline V gene encodes CDR1 SGHRS and CDR2 YFSETQ. The length of the CDR3 is 18 residues. The CDR3 DNA reads as TGCGCCAGCAGCTTGGGCGCCGGGACTCATGCGGGCACAGATACGCAGTATTTT. Amino acid sequence: CASSLGAGTHAGTDTQYF.

The chain uses TRBV28 and TRBJ1-3, with D tentatively TRBD1 (6 bases). The CDR3 contains 15 residues. Germline V gene sequence: CDR1 MDHEN, CDR2 SYDVKM. V lost 5 bases to trimming and J lost 0 bases, with 11 bases between them. Here the CDR3 DNA reads TGTGCCAGCAGTCCAGGGGCCAGCTCTGGAAACACCATATATTTT. This gives the protein CASSPGASSGNTIYF.

The chain joins TRBV19 to TRBJ2-6; 9 bases are a match to TRBD1. The CDR3 has 16 amino acids. Trimming took 7 bases from V and 3 from J; bases not matched to a gene: 7. CDR1 and CDR2 (germline): LNHDA, SQIVND (reference sequence). The chain's CDR3 is CASNRGLGYGANVLTF. The CDR3 nucleotides are TGTGCCAGTAACAGGGGGCTCGGTTATGGGGCCAACGTCCTGACTTTC. The complete variable domain, with remaining parts taken from reference TRBV19 and TRBJ2-6, reads DGGITQSPKYLFRKEGQNVTLSCEQNLNHDAMYWYRQDPGQGLRLIYYSQIVNDFQKGDIAEGYSVSREKKESFPLTVTSAQKNPTAFYLCASNRGLGYGANVLTFGAGSRLTVL.

The V gene is TRBV7-9, the J gene TRBJ2-2; 11 nucleotides align to TRBD2. The V and J ends lost 6 bases and 6 bases, in that order; junction bases with no gene match: 3. CDR3 length: 14 amino acids. Looked up from germline, CDR1 is SEHNR and CDR2 is FQNEAQ (reference sequence). CDR3 region: CASSSGRAPGELFF. CDR3 nucleotide sequence: TGTGCCAGCAGTAGCGGGAGGGCCCCCGGGGAGCTGTTTTTT.

The V call is TRBV7-9, the J call TRBJ2-7, with 9 bases matching TRBD1. Losses at the gene ends were 2 bases for V and 0 bases for J; bases not matched to a gene: 5. CDR3 length: 16 amino acids. Germline CDR1 reads SEHNR; CDR2 reads FQNEAQ (reference sequence). The DNA for the CDR3 is TGTGCCAGCAGCTTACCGGGACAGGGACTCTCCTACGAGCAGTACTTC. Residues: CASSLPGQGLSYEQYF.

In its sample, this clone was seen a few times. The V and J genes are TRBV11-2 and TRBJ2-2; 7 bases agree with TRBD1. The CDR3 has 15 residues. J gave up 2 bases and V 5 bases, and 5 bases lay outside the gene matches. Germline assignment: CDR1 SGHAT and CDR2 FQNNGV. DNA for the CDR3: TGTGCCAGCAGCCCGACAGGGACCAACACCGGGGAGCTGTTTTTT. Protein product: CASSPTGTNTGELFF.